A single sample gave rise to the 19 T cell receptor beta chains below, sequenced in a study of human T cells and chemical hapten exposure (dated by TCRdb to the early 2020s). Libraries were constructed by RACE. Sequenced using a NextSeq 500. TCRdb trimmed the raw reads at Q25, called clones with MiXCR and kept productive beta chains. Each entry merges the rows of one CDR3 protein and shows their most common DNA and genes. This sample has 250,000 or so distinct CDR3 sequences in its table, and 7.5% to 8% of those were observed once. Clones ranked in the top ten supply 1.2% of the sample. The time point label, as the study defines it: pre-sensitization, week 0. What this sample's treatment or condition label stands for: therapeutic diphenylcyclopropenone sensitization with weekly scalp DPC. Material: whole blood, obtained in connection with sensitization to the hapten diphenylcyclopropenone (DPC). All receptors derive from a man aged 18-30 years with alopecia areata. Some clones in this sample may be carry-over from other donors' samples.

This chain uses TRBV10-3 with TRBJ2-7; 8 nucleotides agree with TRBD1. CDR3 size: 14 residues. With V trimmed by 0 bases and J by 5 bases, 3 bases remained unmatched. In germline, CDR1 is ENHRY, CDR2 SYGVKD. CDR3 DNA sequence: TGTGCCATCAGTGAGTCGTCAGGGGGCGACGAGCAGTACGTC. Its protein is CAISESSGGDEQYV.

This clonotype was counted only a few times. V usage is TRBV2 and J usage is TRBJ2-7, with unresolved D. V was clipped by 8 bases and J by 0 bases, with 8 bases between them. The germline V gene encodes CDR1 SNHLY and CDR2 FYNNEI. The length of the CDR3 is 12 residues. The CDR3, as DNA: TGTGCCAGCCGGGTCCTCTCCTACGAGCAGTACTTC. It yields the protein CASRVLSYEQYF.

This clonotype was found many times. The V call is TRBV28, the J call TRBJ1-1, with TRBD1 matching over 7 bases. V shed 5 bases and J 3 bases; nucleotides not matched to a gene: 3. Germline CDR1 MDHEN, CDR2 SYDVKM. This CDR3 spans 13 amino acids. Here the CDR3 DNA reads TGTGCCAGCAGTCAGGGGGGGGACACTGAAGCTTTCTTT. It translates to CASSQGGDTEAFF.

This clonotype was recorded at least ten times. The chain carries TRBV7-2 and TRBJ1-3; D might be TRBD1 (5 bases). The CDR3 length is 16 residues. Germline V gene lookup returns CDR1 SGHTA and CDR2 FQGNSA. V was shortened by 0 bases and J by 2 bases, with 11 bases between the two germline ends. This CDR3 reads CASSLAGVRAGNTIYF. The DNA of the CDR3 is TGTGCCAGCAGCTTAGCGGGGGTCCGTGCTGGAAACACCATATATTTT.

The chain has TRBV7-2 and TRBJ2-1, with TRBD1 matching over 7 bases. The CDR3 has 16 amino acids. The germline CDR1 and CDR2 sequences are SGHTA and FQGNSA. J was trimmed by 4 bases and V by 3 bases; bases with no gene match: 9. As DNA, the CDR3 is TGTGCCAGCAGCTTTTACCGGGACAGTGAATACAATGAGCAGTTCTTC. It specifies CASSFYRDSEYNEQFF.

This clonotype was counted many times. The chain links TRBV2 to TRBJ2-1; possible D gene TRBD2, 7 bases. The V end lost 6 bases, the J end lost 8 bases, and 14 bases lay between the germline ends. CDR1 and CDR2 from the germline V gene are SNHLY and FYNNEI. The CDR3 has 13 residues. The CDR3 sequence: CASRRGPGYEQFF. The CDR3 nucleotides are TGTGCCAGCAGGCGGGGGCCAGGGTATGAGCAGTTCTTC.

This clonotype was found a few times. V gene TRBV10-3 combines with J gene TRBJ2-3; TRBD1 is a possible D gene (5 bases). The CDR3 length is 14 residues. The germline V gene encodes CDR1 ENHRY and CDR2 SYGVKD. V was shortened by 6 bases and J by 1 base, with 11 bases between the two germline ends. DNA of the CDR3: TGTGCCATCAGGGGGCGGACGGGCACAGATACGCAGTATTTT. It is translated as CAIRGRTGTDTQYF.

V and J are TRBV7-6 and TRBJ1-2; the D is unclear. This CDR3 has 13 residues. Trimming left V 3 bases short and J 8 bases short, with 13 bases between. Germline CDR1 and CDR2: SGHVS and FNYEAQ. This CDR3 is CASSLFGGQGYTF. The CDR3 bases are TGTGCCAGCAGCTTGTTTGGTGGCCAGGGCTACACCTTC.

This clonotype has a handful of counts. The V gene is TRBV7-2, the J gene TRBJ2-5; 7 bases are a match to TRBD1. CDR3 length: 14 amino acids. After removal of 5 bases from V and 5 bases from J, the junction contained 8 bases not matched to a gene. Germline CDR1 is SGHTA and CDR2 is FQGNSA. As DNA, the CDR3 is TGTGCCAGCAGCCCGAGACAGGGCGGCGAGACCCAGTACTTC. The encoded protein is CASSPRQGGETQYF.

This clonotype was detected a few times. The rearrangement uses TRBV4-1 and TRBJ1-2; no firm D call. Germline V CDR1 and CDR2: MGHRA, YSYEKL. The CDR3 consists of 16 residues. V lost 0 bases and J 0 bases, leaving 11 bases between the germline ends. The CDR3 sequence is CASSQDPETANYGYTF. In DNA, the CDR3 is TGCGCCAGCAGCCAAGATCCGGAGACGGCTAACTATGGCTACACCTTC.

V and J are TRBV28 and TRBJ2-7; 11 bases match TRBD1. Germline V gene sequence: CDR1 MDHEN, CDR2 SYDVKM. This CDR3 comprises 15 residues. J was trimmed by 7 bases and V by 2 bases; bases with no gene match: 7. CDR3 sequence (DNA): TGTGCCAGCAGTTTACCCGGACAGGGGGCGCGGGAGCAGTACTTC. This codes for CASSLPGQGAREQYF.

The genes are TRBV20-1 and TRBJ1-1; 7 bases agree with TRBD1. Germline CDR1 DFQATT, CDR2 SNEGSKA (reference sequence). CDR3 length equals 15 residues. Trimming at V came to 1 base and at J to 1 base, leaving 6 bases not matched to a gene. This chain's CDR3 is CSARGKTGTNTEAFF. Here the CDR3 DNA reads TGCAGTGCTAGAGGGAAGACAGGGACGAACACTGAAGCTTTCTTT.

The chain joins TRBV4-3 to TRBJ2-7; unclear D gene. This CDR3 is built from 18 residues. CDR1 and CDR2 from the germline V gene are LGHNA and YSLEER. V dropped 2 bases and J dropped 0 bases, with 20 bases sitting between them. Here the CDR3 DNA reads TGCGCCAGCAGCCAAAAAACTGGTTCTTGGCCGAGCTCCTACGAGCAGTACGTC. This codes for CASSQKTGSWPSSYEQYV.

This clonotype was observed a handful of times. The DNA for the CDR3 is TGTGCCAGCAGCTCGTTCAGGGGTAATTCTGGAAACACCATATATTTT. It is translated as CASSSFRGNSGNTIYF. The J gene is TRBJ1-3, the V gene TRBV11-2; possibly TRBD1 for D (6 bases). The CDR3 is 16 amino acids. V dropped 4 bases and J dropped 1 base, with 14 bases sitting between them. CDR1 SGHAT and CDR2 FQNNGV come from the germline V gene.

This clonotype has only a few counts. V gene TRBV2 combines with J gene TRBJ2-5; 14 nucleotides match TRBD2. This CDR3 is built from 16 residues. Germline CDR1 is SNHLY and CDR2 is FYNNEI. J was trimmed by 0 bases and V by 4 bases; bases with no gene match: 1. The CDR3 nucleotides are TGTGCCAGCAGTGGGACTAGCGGGGGGCACCAAGAGACCCAGTACTTC. This gives the protein CASSGTSGGHQETQYF.

Ten or more counts support this clonotype. The chain links TRBV4-3 to TRBJ1-1; 8 nucleotides agree with TRBD1. V shed 0 bases and J 1 base; nucleotides not matched to a gene: 10. This CDR3 is 18 amino acids long. Germline V gene data show CDR1 as LGHNA and CDR2 as YSLEER. CDR3 coding DNA: TGCGCCAGCAGCCAAGAGAAGGGACAGGTGCTCGGGAACACTGAAGCTTTCTTT. Protein: CASSQEKGQVLGNTEAFF.

J is TRBJ2-7 and V is TRBV12-3 or TRBV12-4; 7 bases fit TRBD2. The CDR3 extends over 12 amino acids. The V gene end was trimmed by 5 bases and the J gene end by 2 bases; junction bases not matched to a gene: 0. In nucleotides, the CDR3 is TGTGCCAGCAGTGGGGGGGCCTACGAGCAGTACTTC. The encoded protein is CASSGGAYEQYF.

This clonotype was seen ten or more times. The chain employs TRBV27 and TRBJ1-1; D gene ambiguous. The CDR3 contains 17 residues. CDR1 is MNHEY and CDR2 is SMNVEV in the germline V gene (reference sequence). The V end was cut by 5 bases, the J end by 0 bases, with 19 bases between. The CDR3 spells CASSPYPLGRVNTEAFF. CDR3 nucleotides: TGTGCCAGCAGTCCCTATCCGCTGGGTCGGGTGAACACTGAAGCTTTCTTT.

The V gene is TRBV3-1, the J gene TRBJ1-1; D remains ambiguous. Between the trimmed V and J ends, which lost 1 base and 0 bases, there was a span of 9 bases. The CDR3 loop spans 15 amino acids. CDR1 and CDR2 from the germline V gene are LGHDT and YNNKEL (reference sequence). The chain's CDR3 is CASSQGADMNTEAFF. For the CDR3, the DNA is TGTGCCAGCAGCCAAGGGGCCGACATGAACACTGAAGCTTTCTTT.